The source of this TCR beta chain is a study of shared clonotypes between healthy human individuals. Investigators divided CD4+ cells into CD45RA+ naive and CD45RA-negative memory subsets. Germline CDR1 and CDR2: SGHAT and FQNNGV. The CDR3 covers 15 residues. The V gene end was trimmed by 4 bases and the J gene end by 0 bases; junction bases not matched to a gene: 3. The table came from immunoSEQ multiplex PCR; TCRdb's copy has only in-frame clones and leaves some out. The table has about a million clones, approximately 77% seen once. The sequence came from a man between 18 and 35 years old in good health. Some clones in this sample may be carry-over from other donors' samples. The chain recombines TRBV11-2 with TRBJ2-7, with 10 bases aligning to TRBD2. Sequenced sample: memory CD4+ T cells from PBMCs. The subset is: CD45RA-negative fraction. The CDR3 sequence: CASSSERGGSYEQYF. Written as DNA, the CDR3 is TGTGCCAGCAGCTCCGAGCGGGGGGGCTCCTACGAGCAGTACTTC.